Each of the 20 T cell receptor beta chains below was sequenced from the same sample in a study of cytomegalovirus exposure and HLA in healthy donors. PCR involved 60 Vbeta and 13 Jbeta primers. Some clones are missing from TCRdb's copy, which holds only in-frame ones; the method was immunoSEQ multiplex PCR. The data show 110,000 or so clones, 60% to 85% seen once. Sequenced sample: PBMCs. These receptors originate from a woman in her forties in good health and CMV-seropositive.

The chain joins TRBV9 to TRBJ1-2; TRBD1 agrees at 8 bases. With 1 base clipped from V and 4 bases from J, the junction kept 9 bases outside the gene matches. Germline loops: CDR1 SGDLS, CDR2 YYNGEE. CDR3 length: 16 amino acids. The CDR3 region is CASSVTPAGGGYGYTF. The CDR3 DNA follows: TGTGCCAGCAGCGTAACCCCGGCAGGGGGCGGCTATGGCTACACCTTC.

The rearrangement links TRBV6-1 to TRBJ2-3; 10 nucleotides match TRBD2. CDR1 and CDR2 from the germline V gene are MNHNS and SASEGT. Trimming took 5 bases from V and 0 from J; bases not matched to a gene: 2. This CDR3 spans 15 amino acids. The DNA for the CDR3 is TGTGCCAGCAGTTCACTAGCGGGAAGCACAGATACGCAGTATTTT. Protein sequence: CASSSLAGSTDTQYF.

This chain links TRBV14 with TRBJ1-2; D is unresolved. CDR1 is SGHDN, CDR2 FVKESK, per germline. V was cut by 3 bases and J by 8 bases, with 13 bases left in between. CDR3 length equals 13 residues. The CDR3 region has the DNA TGTGCCAGCAGCCAGCTGAGGGAAGGGGGCTACACCTTC. Encoded protein: CASSQLREGGYTF.

The CDR3, as DNA: TGTGCCAGCAGCTTATTCCCCTCGCCGGGACAGGTTAGCAATCAGCCCCAGCATTTT. Translating gives CASSLFPSPGQVSNQPQHF. The chain carries TRBV7-2 and TRBJ1-5; 8 bases align to TRBD1. The germline CDR1 and CDR2 sequences are SGHTA and FQGNSA. V gave up 2 bases and J gave up 0 bases; unmatched junction bases: 12. The CDR3 loop spans 19 amino acids.

This clone has a handful of counts. The rearrangement links TRBV27 to TRBJ2-7; TRBD2 matches 12 bases. Trimming removed 4 bases from V and 3 bases from J; junction bases left unmatched: 4. Germline assignment: CDR1 MNHEY and CDR2 SMNVEV (reference sequence). The CDR3 spans 15 residues. The CDR3 region has the DNA TGTGCCAGCAGTTGGACTAGCGGGAAAAACTACGAGCAGTACTTC. Its protein product is CASSWTSGKNYEQYF.

The V gene is TRBV19, the J gene TRBJ1-1; 7 bases map to TRBD1. CDR3 length: 13 amino acids. Germline V lookup: CDR1 LNHDA, CDR2 SQIVND (reference sequence). After removal of 7 bases from V and 4 bases from J, the junction contained 6 bases not matched to a gene. In DNA, the CDR3 is TGTGCCAGTATCGTTCAGGGGGGCACTGAAGCTTTCTTT. It codes for CASIVQGGTEAFF.

Of note for this clone: This sample includes further DNA sequences coding for the same CDR3. This chain joins TRBV20-1 and TRBJ2-5; D call uncertain. V lost 2 bases and J 5 bases, leaving 6 bases between the germline ends. There are 11 residues in the CDR3. CDR1 is DFQATT and CDR2 is SNEGSKA in the germline V gene (reference sequence). The CDR3 here is CSARPEETQYF. In nucleotides, the CDR3 is TGCAGTGCTAGACCCGAGGAGACCCAGTACTTC.

The rearrangement uses TRBV5-1 and TRBJ2-2; tentative D call: TRBD1 (6 bases). CDR1 and CDR2 (germline): SGHRS, YFSETQ. V was clipped by 0 bases and J by 1 base, with 7 bases between them. The CDR3 covers 15 residues. As DNA, the CDR3 is TGCGCCAGCAGCTTGGCCAGGGGGAACACCGGGGAGCTGTTTTTT. This gives the protein CASSLARGNTGELFF.

The genes are TRBV6-5 and TRBJ2-2; D gene unclear. The CDR3 loop spans 13 amino acids. Germline CDR1 reads MNHEY; CDR2 reads SVGAGI. The V end lost 10 bases, the J end lost 0 bases, and 9 bases lay between the germline ends. CDR3 amino acids: CATLIANTGELFF. CDR3 DNA sequence: TGTGCCACCCTTATTGCGAACACCGGGGAGCTGTTTTTT.

V and J are TRBV5-6 and TRBJ2-7; D possibly corresponds to TRBD1 (5 bases). Germline values: CDR1 SGHDT, CDR2 YYEEEE. This CDR3 is 14 amino acids long. The ends were cut back, 0 bases at V and 2 bases at J, with 9 bases in the middle. CDR3 in amino acids: CASSLVPGTYEQYF. The CDR3 coding sequence is TGTGCCAGCAGCTTGGTTCCAGGGACCTACGAGCAGTACTTC.

The chain carries TRBV28 and TRBJ1-2; 9 positions agree with TRBD1. Looked up from germline, CDR1 is MDHEN and CDR2 is SYDVKM. J gave up 6 bases and V 5 bases, and 13 bases lay outside the gene matches. The CDR3 is made up of 16 amino acids. CDR3 loop: CASSLVDRGKFDGYTF. For the CDR3, the DNA is TGTGCCAGCAGTCTGGTGGACAGGGGTAAGTTTGATGGCTACACCTTC.

Only one count was recorded for this clone. The J gene is TRBJ2-7, the V gene TRBV5-1, with TRBD2 matching 8 bases. CDR1 SGHRS and CDR2 YFSETQ come from the germline V gene. The CDR3 loop spans 18 amino acids. The V gene end was trimmed by 1 base and the J gene end by 3 bases; junction bases not matched to a gene: 15. The CDR3: CASSLIAGLKPRDYEQYF. For the CDR3, the DNA is TGCGCCAGCAGCTTGATAGCGGGGCTAAAGCCGCGAGACTACGAGCAGTACTTC.

The chain joins TRBV6-4 to TRBJ1-6; D perhaps matches TRBD1 (5 bases). V lost 2 bases and J lost 8, with 7 bases in between. The CDR3 has 13 amino acids. CDR1 and CDR2 from the germline V gene are MRHNA and SNTAGT. The DNA for the CDR3 is TGTGCCAGCAGTGACGGGGCAGATTCACCCCTCCACTTT. Amino acid sequence: CASSDGADSPLHF.

The rearrangement uses TRBV27 and TRBJ1-2; D not resolved. CDR3 length: 14 amino acids. Germline CDR1 reads MNHEY; CDR2 reads SMNVEV (reference sequence). Trimming took 5 bases from V and 2 from J, leaving 12 bases between them. Written as DNA, the CDR3 is TGTGCCAGCAGTCCTTCCCGGTTGAACTATGGCTACACCTTC. It encodes CASSPSRLNYGYTF.

J is TRBJ2-7 and V is TRBV4-3, with 9 bases aligning to TRBD2. The J call may be mistaken, given a closer DNA end match to TRBJ2-1. Germline V gene lookup returns CDR1 LGHNA and CDR2 YSLEER. The CDR3 sequence is 15 residues long. CDR3: CASSQGSGSGNEQFF. CDR3 nucleotide sequence: TGCGCCAGCAGCCAAGGTAGCGGGAGCGGAAATGAGCAGTTCTTC.

The chain employs TRBV18 and TRBJ2-7; 7 nucleotides line up with TRBD1. The length of the CDR3 is 14 residues. Germline values: CDR1 KGHSH, CDR2 LQKENI. After removal of 3 bases from V and 5 bases from J, the junction contained 7 bases not matched to a gene. The CDR3: CASSPGLTGDEQYF. The DNA for the CDR3 is TGTGCCAGCTCACCGGGGCTTACAGGGGACGAGCAGTACTTC.

The CDR3 spells CASSSTPGEASGYTF. The DNA of the CDR3 is TGTGCCAGTAGTTCCACCCCAGGTGAAGCATCCGGCTACACCTTC. The rearrangement joins TRBV19 to TRBJ1-2, with unresolved D. Trimming took 5 bases from V and 8 from J, leaving 21 bases between them. The CDR3 length is 15 residues. Looked up from germline, CDR1 is LNHDA and CDR2 is SQIVND (reference sequence).

In its sample, this clone ranks as medium-sized. The chain is built from TRBV6-5 and TRBJ1-1; D may be TRBD1 (6 bases). CDR3 length equals 11 residues. Germline V lookup: CDR1 MNHEY, CDR2 SVGAGI. V gave up 5 bases and J gave up 9 bases, with 10 bases separating them. CDR3 DNA sequence: TGTGCCAGCAGTGCAGGGGCACAAGCTTTCTTT. It specifies CASSAGAQAFF.

A note on this clone: Within the sample, other DNA sequences also encode this same CDR3. The V gene is TRBV6-5, the J gene TRBJ2-7; 8 bases map to TRBD1. Germline V lookup: CDR1 MNHEY, CDR2 SVGAGI. Germline trimming cut 2 bases from V and 4 bases from J; bases unmatched to any gene: 4. This CDR3 is built from 14 residues. CDR3 nucleotides: TGTGCCAGCAGTTACGGGCAGGGGGCTTACGAGCAGTACTTC. Protein product: CASSYGQGAYEQYF.

V gene TRBV14 combines with J gene TRBJ2-3; TRBD2 matches 11 bases. Germline V gene lookup returns CDR1 SGHDN and CDR2 FVKESK. The CDR3 has 19 residues. Trimming removed 0 bases from V and 2 bases from J; junction bases left unmatched: 10. The CDR3 loop is CASSQDSPSGGSVTDTQYF. CDR3 nucleotides: TGTGCCAGCAGCCAAGATTCGCCTAGCGGGGGGTCCGTCACAGATACGCAGTATTTT.